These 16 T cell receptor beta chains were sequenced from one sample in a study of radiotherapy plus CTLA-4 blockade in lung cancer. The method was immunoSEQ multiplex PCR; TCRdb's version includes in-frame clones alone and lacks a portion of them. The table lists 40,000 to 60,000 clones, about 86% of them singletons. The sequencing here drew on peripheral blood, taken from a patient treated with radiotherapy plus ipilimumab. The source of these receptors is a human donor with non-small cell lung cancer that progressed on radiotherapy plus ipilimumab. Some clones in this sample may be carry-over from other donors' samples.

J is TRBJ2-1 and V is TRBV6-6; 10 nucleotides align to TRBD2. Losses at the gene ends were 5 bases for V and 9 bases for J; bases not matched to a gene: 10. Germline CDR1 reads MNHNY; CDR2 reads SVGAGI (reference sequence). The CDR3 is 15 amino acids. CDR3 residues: CASSPPSGRFSEQFF. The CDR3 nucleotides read TGTGCCAGCAGTCCTCCTAGCGGGAGATTTAGTGAGCAGTTCTTC.

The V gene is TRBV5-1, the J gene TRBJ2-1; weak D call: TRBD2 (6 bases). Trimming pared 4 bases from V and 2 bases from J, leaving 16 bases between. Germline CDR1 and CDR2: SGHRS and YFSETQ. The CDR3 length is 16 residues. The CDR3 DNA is TGCGCCAGCAGCCCGGGGGTGGGAGGCCCCTACAATGAGCAGTTCTTC. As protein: CASSPGVGGPYNEQFF.

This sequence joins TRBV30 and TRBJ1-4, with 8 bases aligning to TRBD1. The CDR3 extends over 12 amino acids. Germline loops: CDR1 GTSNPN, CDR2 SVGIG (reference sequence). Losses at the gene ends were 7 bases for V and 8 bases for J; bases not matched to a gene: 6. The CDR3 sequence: CALTGVGEKLFF. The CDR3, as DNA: TGTGCCTTGACAGGGGTTGGGGAAAAACTGTTTTTT.

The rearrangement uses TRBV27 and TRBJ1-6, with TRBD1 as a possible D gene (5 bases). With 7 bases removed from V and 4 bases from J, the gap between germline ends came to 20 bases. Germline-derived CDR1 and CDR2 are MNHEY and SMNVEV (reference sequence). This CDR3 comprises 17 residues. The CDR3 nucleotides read TGTGCCAGCATTAAGCAAGCGGGGGGTCGGTATAATTCACCCCTCCACTTT. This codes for CASIKQAGGRYNSPLHF.

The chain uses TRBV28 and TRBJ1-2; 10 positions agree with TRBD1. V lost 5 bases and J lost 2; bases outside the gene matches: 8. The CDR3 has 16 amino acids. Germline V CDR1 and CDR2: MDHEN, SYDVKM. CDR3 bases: TGTGCCAGCAGTACGGGACAGGGGAATTGGAACTATGGCTACACCTTC. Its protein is CASSTGQGNWNYGYTF.

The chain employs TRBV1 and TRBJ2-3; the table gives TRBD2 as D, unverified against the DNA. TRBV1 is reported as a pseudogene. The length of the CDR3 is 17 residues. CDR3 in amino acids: CTSSWTSGRKYTDTQYF. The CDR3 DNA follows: TGCACCAGCAGTTGGACTAGCGGGAGGAAATACACAGATACGCAGTATTTT.

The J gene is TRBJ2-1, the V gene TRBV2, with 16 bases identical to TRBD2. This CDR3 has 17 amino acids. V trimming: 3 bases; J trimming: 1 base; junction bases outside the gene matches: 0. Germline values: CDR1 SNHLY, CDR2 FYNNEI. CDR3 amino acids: CASSEGLAGGSYNEQFF. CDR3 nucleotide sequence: TGTGCCAGCAGTGAGGGACTAGCGGGGGGGTCCTACAATGAGCAGTTCTTC.

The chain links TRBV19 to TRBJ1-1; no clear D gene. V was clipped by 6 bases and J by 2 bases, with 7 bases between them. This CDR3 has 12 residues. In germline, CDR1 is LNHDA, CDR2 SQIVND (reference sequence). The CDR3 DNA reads TGTGCCAGTAGGCGGTCAAACACTGAAGCTTTCTTT. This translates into CASRRSNTEAFF.

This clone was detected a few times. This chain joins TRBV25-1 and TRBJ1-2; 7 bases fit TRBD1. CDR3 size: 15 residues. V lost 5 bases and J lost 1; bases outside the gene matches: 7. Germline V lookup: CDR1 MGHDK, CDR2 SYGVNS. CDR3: CASSRTGPLNYGYTF. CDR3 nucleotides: TGTGCCAGCAGTAGGACAGGCCCCCTTAACTATGGCTACACCTTC.

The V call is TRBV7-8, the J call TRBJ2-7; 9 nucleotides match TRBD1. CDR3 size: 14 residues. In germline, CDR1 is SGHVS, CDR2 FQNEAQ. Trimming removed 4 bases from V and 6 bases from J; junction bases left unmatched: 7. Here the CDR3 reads CASSSPSTGGEQYF. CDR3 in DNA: TGTGCCAGCAGCTCCCCGTCGACAGGGGGCGAGCAGTACTTC.

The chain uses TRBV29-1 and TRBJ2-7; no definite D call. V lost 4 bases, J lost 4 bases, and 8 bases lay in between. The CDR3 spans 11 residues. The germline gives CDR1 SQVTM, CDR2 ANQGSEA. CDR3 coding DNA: TGCAGCGTTGTTTACTCGTACGAGCAGTACTTC. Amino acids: CSVVYSYEQYF.

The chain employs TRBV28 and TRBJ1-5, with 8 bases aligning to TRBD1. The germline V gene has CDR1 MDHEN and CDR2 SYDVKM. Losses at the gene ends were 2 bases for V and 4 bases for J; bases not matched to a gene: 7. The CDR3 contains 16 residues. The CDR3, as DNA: TGTGCCAGCAGTTTACGCAAGACAGGGGATAATCAGCCCCAGCATTTT. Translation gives CASSLRKTGDNQPQHF.

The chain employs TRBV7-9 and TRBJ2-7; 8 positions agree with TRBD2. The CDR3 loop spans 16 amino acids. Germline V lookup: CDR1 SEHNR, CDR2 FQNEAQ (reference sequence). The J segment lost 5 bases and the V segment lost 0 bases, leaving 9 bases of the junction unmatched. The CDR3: CASSLAEAGVAHEQYF. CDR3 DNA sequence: TGTGCCAGCAGCTTAGCCGAAGCGGGAGTGGCCCACGAGCAGTACTTC.

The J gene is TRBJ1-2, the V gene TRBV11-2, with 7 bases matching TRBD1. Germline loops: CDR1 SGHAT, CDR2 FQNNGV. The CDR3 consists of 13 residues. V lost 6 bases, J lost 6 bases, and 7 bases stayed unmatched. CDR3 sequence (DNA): TGTGCCAGCAGTTTACAGGGGCGAGATGGCTACACCTTC. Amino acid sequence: CASSLQGRDGYTF.

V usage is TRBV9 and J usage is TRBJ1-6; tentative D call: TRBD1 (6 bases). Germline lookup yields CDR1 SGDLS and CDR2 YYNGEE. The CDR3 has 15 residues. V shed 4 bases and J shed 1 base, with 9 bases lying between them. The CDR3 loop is CASSSGVSYNSPLHF. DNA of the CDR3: TGTGCCAGCAGCTCAGGGGTATCCTATAATTCACCCCTCCACTTT.

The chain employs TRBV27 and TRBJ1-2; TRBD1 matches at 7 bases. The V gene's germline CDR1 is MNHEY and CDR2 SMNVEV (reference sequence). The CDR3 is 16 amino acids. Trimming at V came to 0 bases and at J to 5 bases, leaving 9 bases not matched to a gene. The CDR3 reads CASSLSIGRGEYGYTF. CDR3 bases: TGTGCCAGCAGTTTATCGATCGGCAGGGGGGAATATGGCTACACCTTC.